In this sample, the clone carrying this TCR beta chain turned up once. Its target is not known. This record comes from a study of cytomegalovirus exposure and HLA in healthy donors. Study results and limitations: The classifier reportedly diagnosed cytomegalovirus status with high specificity and sensitivity. In a later analysis, at a false discovery rate of 0.05, 16,951 TCR beta sequences were associated with HLA alleles. Within the data, a cluster of highly shared sequence variants was likely a sequencing artifact.

This CDR3 has 12 residues. Germline V gene sequence: CDR1 GTSNPN, CDR2 SVGIG (reference sequence). Primers for the PCR totalled 60 Vbeta and 13 Jbeta. Sequencing used immunoSEQ multiplex PCR; TCRdb keeps in-frame clones, though not all of them. The data show 150,000 to 180,000 clones, around 74% seen once. The sample consisted of PBMCs. The TCR comes from a man aged 18 to 35 in good health and CMV-seronegative. The gene calls are TRBV30 and TRBJ2-3, with D possibly TRBD1 on 6 matching bases. CDR3 bases: TGTGTCGGGACAACGGGCACAGATACGCAGTATTTT. Residues: CVGTTGTDTQYF.